Below are 27 T cell receptor beta chains sequenced from a single sample in a study of CD8 T cells in Susac syndrome. The RNA, about 0.45 to 1 ug, was put through reverse transcription using random hexamers. TCRdb reprocessed the immunoSEQ multiplex PCR reads with MiXCR, giving one entry per CDR3 protein. Among around 160,000 distinct CDR3 sequences listed, about 95% were seen once. Source material: CD4+ T cells from PBMCs. The receptors were gathered from a human donor in good health.

The chain recombines TRBV18 with TRBJ2-1; D assignment may be TRBD1 or TRBD2 (6 bases each). CDR3 length: 15 amino acids. Germline CDR1 is KGHSH and CDR2 is LQKENI. V was clipped by 2 bases and J by 6 bases, with 14 bases between them. The CDR3 spells CASSPRGVDRNEQFF. CDR3 DNA sequence: TGTGCCAGCTCACCAAGGGGGGTTGACCGCAATGAGCAGTTCTTC. The full variable domain, completed using reference TRBV18 and TRBJ2-1, is NAGVMQNPRHLVRRRGQEARLRCSPMKGHSHVYWYRQLPEEGLKFMVYLQKENIIDESGMPKERFSAEFPKEGPSILRIQQVVRGDSAAYFCASSPRGVDRNEQFFGPGTRLTVL.

The V gene is TRBV7-2, the J gene TRBJ1-6, with D possibly being TRBD1 (5 bases). The germline gives CDR1 SGHTA, CDR2 FQGNSA. This CDR3 has 16 amino acids. Trimming cost V 0 bases and J 7 bases, with 13 bases left between them. CDR3 nucleotides: TGTGCCAGCAGCTTAGCTCCAAGACGGGGGAATTCACCCCTCCACTTT. Protein sequence: CASSLAPRRGNSPLHF.

CDR3 in amino acids: CASSLRLAGDPQETQYF. The CDR3 nucleotides read TGCGCCAGCAGCTTAAGACTAGCGGGGGACCCTCAAGAGACCCAGTACTTC. V and J are TRBV5-1 and TRBJ2-5, with 12 bases aligning to TRBD2. From germline, CDR1 is SGHRS and CDR2 YFSETQ. V trimming: 2 bases; J trimming: 2 bases; junction bases outside the gene matches: 7. This CDR3 contains 17 residues.

The V gene is TRBV5-1, the J gene TRBJ2-7, with TRBD1 identical over 7 bases. V shed 0 bases, J shed 2 bases, and the junction held 8 bases outside the gene matches. CDR1 and CDR2 from the germline V gene are SGHRS and YFSETQ. The CDR3 runs 16 residues. The CDR3 nucleotides are TGCGCCAGCAGCTTGGCCGCTGGAGACAGGGCCTACGAGCAGTACTTC. Translating gives CASSLAAGDRAYEQYF.

The gene calls are TRBV4-3 and TRBJ2-1, with D maybe TRBD2 (5 bases). This CDR3 has 16 amino acids. The germline V gene has CDR1 LGHNA and CDR2 YSLEER. The V gene lost 0 bases and the J gene lost 6 bases, with 15 bases spanning the gap. The CDR3 region has the DNA TGCGCCAGCAGCCAAGACCGGGAAGATGTGGGCAATGAGCAGTTCTTC. Its translation is CASSQDREDVGNEQFF.

The chain is built from TRBV29-1 and TRBJ1-2; the D is unclear. Deletions cut 5 bases from V and 8 bases from J, with 15 bases between. The CDR3 has 12 residues. CDR1 is SQVTM and CDR2 is ANQGSEA in the germline V gene. CDR3 region: CSVFWISGGYTF. In DNA, the CDR3 is TGCAGCGTTTTTTGGATATCGGGAGGCTACACCTTC.

This sequence joins TRBV29-1 and TRBJ2-4, with 9 bases matching TRBD2. V shed 6 bases and J 0 bases; nucleotides not matched to a gene: 9. Germline values: CDR1 SQVTM, CDR2 ANQGSEA. The CDR3 loop spans 16 amino acids. The CDR3 here is CSVQEASGVAKNIQYF. CDR3 in DNA: TGCAGCGTCCAAGAGGCTAGCGGGGTAGCCAAAAACATTCAGTACTTC. The entire variable domain, with the rest obtained from reference TRBV29-1 and TRBJ2-4, is as follows: SAVISQKPSRDICQRGTSLTIQCQVDSQVTMMFWYRQQPGQSLTLIATANQGSEATYESGFVIDKFPISRPNLTFSTLTVSNMSPEDSSIYLCSVQEASGVAKNIQYFGAGTRLSVL.

The chain recombines TRBV6-2 or TRBV6-3 with TRBJ2-7; a possible D gene is TRBD2 (5 bases). The germline CDR1 and CDR2 sequences are MNHEY and SVGEGT. The CDR3 loop spans 14 amino acids. Between the trimmed V and J ends, which lost 6 bases and 2 bases, there was a span of 14 bases. CDR3 sequence (DNA): TGTGCCAGCAGCCGGAGGACCGAGACCTACGAGCAGTACTTC. Amino acid sequence: CASSRRTETYEQYF.

V usage is TRBV6-5 and J usage is TRBJ2-1, with a possible D match to TRBD1 (5 bases). From germline, CDR1 is MNHEY and CDR2 SVGAGI. Trimming removed 4 bases from V and 6 bases from J, with 22 bases in between. The CDR3 is 17 residues long. The CDR3 DNA sequence: TGTGCCAGCAGTTCTATAGGGGCAAGGGGCACCTCCAATGAGCAGTTCTTC. This codes for CASSSIGARGTSNEQFF.

This clonotype appeared once. This rearrangement joins TRBV5-1 to TRBJ1-1, with D tentatively TRBD1 (5 bases). The germline gives CDR1 SGHRS, CDR2 YFSETQ. The V end was cut by 5 bases, the J end by 1 base, with 15 bases between. This CDR3 is built from 15 residues. The CDR3 loop reads CASRGQGDPNTEAFF. CDR3 bases: TGCGCCAGCAGGGGCCAGGGAGACCCGAACACTGAAGCTTTCTTT.

The chain couples TRBV7-2 to TRBJ2-1, with D unclear. The V end lost 3 bases, the J end lost 7 bases, and 10 bases lay between the germline ends. Germline values: CDR1 SGHTA, CDR2 FQGNSA. The CDR3 length is 13 residues. CDR3 nucleotide sequence: TGTGCCAGCAGCTTCTCTAGGACGAATGAGCAGTTCTTC. This encodes CASSFSRTNEQFF.

The rearrangement links TRBV9 to TRBJ1-1; D gene ambiguous. Germline loops: CDR1 SGDLS, CDR2 YYNGEE. The germline V and J ends were trimmed by 0 bases and 8 bases, with 11 bases remaining between them. The CDR3 runs 13 residues. The CDR3 is CASSVGPQAEAFF. The CDR3 coding sequence is TGTGCCAGCAGCGTAGGACCCCAGGCCGAAGCTTTCTTT.

The sample holds one count of this clonotype. The chain is built from TRBV7-2 and TRBJ2-6; either TRBD1 or TRBD2 may supply D (5 bases each). Trimming removed 1 base at V and 2 bases at J, with 6 bases between. This CDR3 is 15 amino acids long. Germline assignment: CDR1 SGHTA and CDR2 FQGNSA. For the CDR3, the DNA is TGTGCCAGCAGCTTAGTGGGGGCTGGGGCCAACGTCCTGACTTTC. The encoded protein is CASSLVGAGANVLTF.

The chain is built from TRBV28 and TRBJ2-1; 10 positions agree with TRBD1. V lost 7 bases to trimming and J lost 7 bases; unmatched junction nucleotides: 4. CDR1 MDHEN and CDR2 SYDVKM come from the germline V gene. The CDR3 spans 13 residues. The CDR3 region is CASKRDRGNEQFF. The CDR3 DNA reads as TGTGCCAGCAAACGGGACAGGGGAAATGAGCAGTTCTTC.

The rearrangement joins TRBV20-1 to TRBJ2-7, with TRBD2 as a possible D gene (5 bases). CDR3 length: 13 residues. Trimming took 7 bases from V and 3 from J, leaving 16 bases between them. Germline-derived CDR1 and CDR2 are DFQATT and SNEGSKA (reference sequence). In DNA, the CDR3 is TGCAGTGGCAGGAGGCAGGTACTCTACGAGCAGTACTTC. This gives the protein CSGRRQVLYEQYF.

The V gene is TRBV5-6, the J gene TRBJ1-2; D gene unclear. V was cut by 4 bases and J by 8 bases, with 15 bases left in between. The V gene's germline CDR1 is SGHDT and CDR2 YYEEEE. The CDR3 length is 13 residues. CDR3 loop: CASSPDWDRGYTF. CDR3 coding DNA: TGTGCCAGCAGCCCCGACTGGGATCGGGGCTACACCTTC.

In DNA form, the CDR3 reads TGTGCCAGCAGTGAATGGGCGGGAAGAGATCAAGAGACCCAGTACTTC. It specifies CASSEWAGRDQETQYF. The rearrangement links TRBV25-1 to TRBJ2-5; TRBD2 is a possible D gene (6 bases). V gave up 1 base and J gave up 2 bases, with 14 bases separating them. Germline V gene sequence: CDR1 MGHDK, CDR2 SYGVNS. The CDR3 contains 16 residues.

V and J are TRBV3-1 and TRBJ2-5, with 7 bases aligning to TRBD2. Germline assignment: CDR1 LGHDT and CDR2 YNNKEL (reference sequence). The ends lost 2 bases at V and 0 bases at J; junction bases unmatched: 3. The CDR3 has 15 residues. This CDR3 reads CASSQTSEYQETQYF. In DNA, the CDR3 is TGTGCCAGCAGCCAAACTAGCGAGTACCAAGAGACCCAGTACTTC.

The chain joins TRBV3-1 to TRBJ2-5; no clear D gene. Trimming pared 8 bases from V and 1 base from J, leaving 11 bases between. Germline CDR1 and CDR2: LGHDT and YNNKEL (reference sequence). The CDR3 has 13 amino acids. CDR3 bases: TGTGCCAGCCAGGTTCGCACCCAAGAGACCCAGTACTTC. Translating gives CASQVRTQETQYF.

The chain is built from TRBV12-3 or TRBV12-4 and TRBJ2-3, with no clear D. V was clipped by 5 bases and J by 0 bases, with 9 bases between them. The CDR3 is made up of 14 amino acids. CDR3 sequence (DNA): TGTGCCAGCAGTGGTCCGACTAGCACAGATACGCAGTATTTT. Protein: CASSGPTSTDTQYF.

V is TRBV7-9 and J is TRBJ2-1; 8 positions agree with TRBD1. The germline gives CDR1 SEHNR, CDR2 FQNEAQ (reference sequence). The CDR3 spans 16 residues. V lost 5 bases, J lost 2 bases, and 8 bases stayed unmatched. The CDR3 reads CASSPTGGRAYNEQFF. The CDR3 nucleotides read TGTGCCAGCAGCCCCACAGGGGGAAGGGCCTACAATGAGCAGTTCTTC.

This clonotype was seen a handful of times. The rearrangement uses TRBV2 and TRBJ2-2, with 7 bases lining up with TRBD1. Germline V gives CDR1 SNHLY, CDR2 FYNNEI. This CDR3 contains 13 residues. J was trimmed by 5 bases and V by 8 bases; bases with no gene match: 5. DNA for the CDR3: TGTGCCAGCCGTTCAGGGGGAACCGGGGAGCTGTTTTTT. Translated, it gives CASRSGGTGELFF. The full variable domain, its missing parts supplied by reference TRBV2 and TRBJ2-2, is EPEVTQTPSHQVTQMGQEVILRCVPISNHLYFYWYRQILGQKVEFLVSFYNNEISEKSEIFDDQFSVERPDGSNFTLKIRSTKLEDSAMYFCASRSGGTGELFFGEGSRLTVL.

J is TRBJ1-5 and V is TRBV20-1; the match to TRBD1 covers 11 bases. J gave up 5 bases and V 0 bases, and 6 bases lay outside the gene matches. Germline values: CDR1 DFQATT, CDR2 SNEGSKA (reference sequence). The CDR3 has 16 residues. The CDR3 loop reads CSARDGTGGSDQPQHF. DNA for the CDR3: TGCAGTGCTAGAGATGGGACAGGGGGAAGCGATCAGCCCCAGCATTTT.

The chain couples TRBV20-1 to TRBJ2-3; D may be TRBD2 (5 bases). Germline CDR1 is DFQATT and CDR2 is SNEGSKA (reference sequence). This CDR3 region has 16 residues. Trimming pared 0 bases from V and 4 bases from J, leaving 17 bases between. CDR3 bases: TGCAGTGCTAGAGATTCGGGCGCGGGTCGGCCAGATACGCAGTATTTT. It yields the protein CSARDSGAGRPDTQYF.

This chain connects TRBV7-9 to TRBJ2-7; D ambiguous. The V end was cut by 0 bases, the J end by 2 bases, with 11 bases between. The CDR3 is made up of 15 amino acids. Germline loops: CDR1 SEHNR, CDR2 FQNEAQ (reference sequence). This CDR3 is CASSLAAEETYEQYF. CDR3 DNA: TGTGCCAGCAGCTTAGCGGCCGAGGAGACCTACGAGCAGTACTTC.

J is TRBJ2-3 and V is TRBV2; D unresolved. The CDR3 consists of 11 residues. V was shortened by 2 bases and J by 6 bases, with 3 bases between the two germline ends. Germline V lookup: CDR1 SNHLY, CDR2 FYNNEI. CDR3 nucleotides: TGTGCCAGCAGTGAATATGATACGCAGTATTTT. It specifies CASSEYDTQYF.

The J gene is TRBJ2-1, the V gene TRBV7-2; D remains unclear. V was pared by 1 base and J by 9 bases, with 4 bases between. CDR3 length: 11 residues. Germline CDR1 SGHTA, CDR2 FQGNSA. The CDR3 here is CASSLVTEQFF. CDR3 DNA: TGTGCCAGCAGCTTAGTTACTGAGCAGTTCTTC.